The 31 T cell receptor beta chains reported below all come from one sample, sequenced in a study of blood T cell repertoires in COVID-19. TCRdb's copy holds only in-frame clones and misses some; the assay was immunoSEQ multiplex PCR. The sample has around 200,000 clones; under 90% are singletons. The sequenced sample was peripheral blood. Receptors originate from a middle-aged man with acute or convalescent COVID-19.

This chain connects TRBV19 to TRBJ1-1; possible D gene TRBD1, 5 bases. Germline V CDR1 and CDR2: LNHDA, SQIVND (reference sequence). V lost 1 base and J lost 5, with 29 bases in between. There are 20 residues in the CDR3. CDR3 in amino acids: CASSIGQEGSGRIRVTEAFF. CDR3 nucleotides: TGTGCCAGTAGTATAGGTCAGGAGGGTTCGGGGCGAATAAGAGTGACTGAAGCTTTCTTT.

V and J are TRBV12-5 and TRBJ1-1, with D hard to call. V was cut by 0 bases and J by 6 bases, with 11 bases left in between. Germline V gene sequence: CDR1 LGHNT, CDR2 FRNRAP. This CDR3 comprises 14 residues. CDR3 in amino acids: CASGLVLGSAEAFF. CDR3 in DNA: TGTGCTAGTGGTTTGGTACTGGGGAGCGCTGAAGCTTTCTTT.

This clone was detected only once. CDR3 DNA sequence: TGTGCCAGCAGCCAAGGGACAGGGATGTCCCAAGAGACCCAGTACTTC. Translated, it gives CASSQGTGMSQETQYF. The chain has TRBV3-1 (or the pseudogene TRBV3-2) and TRBJ2-5; 8 bases are a match to TRBD1. CDR3 length: 16 residues. CDR1 and CDR2 from the germline V gene are LGHDT and YNNKEL (reference sequence). With 1 base clipped from V and 1 base from J, the junction kept 5 bases outside the gene matches.

The chain joins TRBV5-4 to TRBJ2-7; perhaps TRBD2 as D (7 bases). Germline V gives CDR1 SGHNT, CDR2 YYREEE (reference sequence). The germline V and J ends were trimmed by 4 bases and 5 bases, with 16 bases remaining between them. The CDR3 loop spans 14 amino acids. The CDR3 DNA is TGTGCCAGCAGCCCTATAGGGGGGGCGGACGAGCAGTACTTC. Translating it yields CASSPIGGADEQYF.

The V call is TRBV6-5, the J call TRBJ1-2, with D perhaps matching TRBD1 (6 bases). The germline CDR1 and CDR2 sequences are MNHEY and SVGAGI. V lost 2 bases and J lost 8, with 12 bases in between. The CDR3 runs to 13 residues. This chain's CDR3 is CASSYGPGEGYTF. The CDR3 region has the DNA TGTGCCAGCAGTTACGGTCCAGGGGAGGGCTACACCTTC.

The CDR3 bases are TGTGCCAGCAGTTCCCGGGGGTTCGCCTCCTACAATGAGCAGTTCTTC. This encodes CASSSRGFASYNEQFF. The chain recombines TRBV6-5 with TRBJ2-1, with TRBD2 as a possible D gene (6 bases). Germline CDR1 reads MNHEY; CDR2 reads SVGAGI. CDR3 length: 16 amino acids. Trimming cost V 4 bases and J 0 bases, with 13 bases left between them.

This chain connects TRBV21-1 to TRBJ1-1; TRBD1 reflects the table's D call only, with no check against the DNA. TRBV21-1 has pseudogene status. The CDR3 totals 19 residues. The CDR3 is CASSKPKTARRIMNTEAFF. CDR3 nucleotide sequence: TGTGCCAGCAGCAAACCCAAGACAGCCAGAAGGATCATGAACACTGAAGCTTTCTTT.

V usage is TRBV7-8 and J usage is TRBJ1-5; 8 bases align to TRBD1. CDR3 length: 16 amino acids. The V gene's germline CDR1 is SGHVS and CDR2 FQNEAQ. The junction had 14 bases not matched to a gene; V was cut back by 7 bases and J by 6 bases. The CDR3 region is CASTQAPQGVGQPQHF. Written as DNA, the CDR3 is TGTGCCAGCACCCAAGCCCCACAGGGGGTTGGTCAGCCCCAGCATTTT.

In its sample, this clone was seen a few times. The chain joins TRBV2 to TRBJ2-2; TRBD1 is a possible D gene (6 bases). Trimming took 8 bases from V and 3 from J, leaving 13 bases between them. This CDR3 contains 14 residues. CDR1 is SNHLY, CDR2 FYNNEI, per germline. The CDR3 reads CASHRDTYTGELFF. The CDR3 DNA follows: TGTGCCAGCCATAGGGACACCTACACCGGGGAGCTGTTTTTT.

This clone was seen more than once but under ten times. The chain combines TRBV11-2 with TRBJ2-1; TRBD2 aligns across 7 bases. CDR1 and CDR2 from the germline V gene are SGHAT and FQNNGV. CDR3 size: 16 residues. The V and J ends lost 0 bases and 7 bases, in that order; junction bases with no gene match: 9. Here the CDR3 DNA reads TGTGCCAGCAGCTTAGATGGGGGGGGGATTAGGAATGAGCAGTTCTTC. Translated, it gives CASSLDGGGIRNEQFF.

The rearrangement links TRBV30 to TRBJ1-2; 8 positions agree with TRBD1. The germline V gene has CDR1 GTSNPN and CDR2 SVGIG (reference sequence). Losses at the gene ends were 4 bases for V and 6 bases for J; bases not matched to a gene: 7. The CDR3 length is 13 residues. The CDR3 spells CAWTGQGWHGYTF. CDR3 coding DNA: TGTGCCTGGACCGGACAGGGCTGGCATGGCTACACCTTC.

This clone was seen a handful of times. The chain carries TRBV19 and TRBJ2-7, with D possibly matching TRBD2 (5 bases). V lost 4 bases to trimming and J lost 1 base, with 17 bases between them. CDR3 length equals 16 residues. CDR1 and CDR2 from the germline V gene are LNHDA and SQIVND (reference sequence). The CDR3 DNA follows: TGTGCCAGTAGTAACCTAGGAACGGGGAGATCCTACGAGCAGTACTTC. It specifies CASSNLGTGRSYEQYF.

The rearrangement joins TRBV6-5 to TRBJ2-1, with D tentatively TRBD2 (7 bases). Germline loops: CDR1 MNHEY, CDR2 SVGAGI. V was clipped by 2 bases and J by 6 bases, with 17 bases between them. The CDR3 is 16 amino acids. DNA for the CDR3: TGTGCCAGCAGTTACCTTGGGGGGGGCCTGGGCAATGAGCAGTTCTTC. It translates to CASSYLGGGLGNEQFF.

This chain links TRBV6-1 with TRBJ2-3; 8 bases match TRBD2. Germline V gives CDR1 MNHNS, CDR2 SASEGT. With V trimmed by 3 bases and J by 4 bases, 6 bases remained unmatched. This CDR3 contains 15 residues. CDR3 sequence (DNA): TGTGCCAGCAGTGATATGAGGACTAGCTCAGATACGCAGTATTTT. Encoded protein: CASSDMRTSSDTQYF.

V and J are TRBV5-1 and TRBJ1-4; D is perhaps TRBD1 (6 bases). In germline, CDR1 is SGHRS, CDR2 YFSETQ. Trimming took 0 bases from V and 11 from J, leaving 8 bases between them. CDR3 length: 12 amino acids. This CDR3 reads CASSLDQGKLFF. CDR3 DNA sequence: TGCGCCAGCAGCTTGGACCAGGGGAAACTGTTTTTT.

The genes are TRBV3-1 (or the pseudogene TRBV3-2) and TRBJ1-5, with D possibly being TRBD1 (6 bases). Germline loops: CDR1 LGHDT, CDR2 YNNKEL (reference sequence). Deletions cut 4 bases from V and 4 bases from J, with 8 bases between. The CDR3 has 13 amino acids. The CDR3 DNA reads TGTGCCAGCAGCCGGACAGAGAATCAGCCCCAGCATTTT. Encoded protein: CASSRTENQPQHF.

The J gene is TRBJ2-3, the V gene TRBV2; no firm D call. V shed 3 bases and J shed 4 bases, with 5 bases lying between them. CDR1 is SNHLY and CDR2 is FYNNEI in the germline V gene. The CDR3 is made up of 12 amino acids. CDR3 bases: TGTGCCAGCAGTGACCGGGCAGATACGCAGTATTTT. Translated, it gives CASSDRADTQYF. Looking up the rest from reference TRBV2 and TRBJ2-3 gives the full variable domain: EPEVTQTPSHQVTQMGQEVILRCVPISNHLYFYWYRQILGQKVEFLVSFYNNEISEKSEIFDDQFSVERPDGSNFTLKIRSTKLEDSAMYFCASSDRADTQYFGPGTRLTVL.

The J gene is TRBJ1-2, the V gene TRBV5-6; D is ambiguous. CDR1 and CDR2 from the germline V gene are SGHDT and YYEEEE. This CDR3 has 11 residues. The germline V and J ends were trimmed by 7 bases and 4 bases, with 8 bases remaining between them. The CDR3 protein is CASGDLYGYTF. The CDR3, as DNA: TGTGCCAGCGGAGATCTCTATGGCTACACCTTC.

This clone was picked up one time. The rearrangement links TRBV10-1 to TRBJ1-5, with 8 bases fitting TRBD1. CDR3 length: 15 amino acids. The germline gives CDR1 WNHNN, CDR2 SYGVQD (reference sequence). The V gene end was trimmed by 6 bases and the J gene end by 5 bases; junction bases not matched to a gene: 9. The CDR3 reads CASRDRDRTDQPQHF. CDR3 sequence (DNA): TGCGCCAGCAGGGACCGGGACAGGACTGATCAGCCCCAGCATTTT.

As concerns this clone: One junction end disagrees with the germline gene, perhaps due to a read error. The chain uses TRBV30 and TRBJ2-7; TRBD2 is a possible D gene (7 bases). This CDR3 has 13 amino acids. From germline, CDR1 is GTSNPN and CDR2 SVGIG (reference sequence). This CDR3 reads CAWSANVGGGKNF. In nucleotides, the CDR3 is TGTGCCTGGAGTGCGAACGTGGGGGGGGGCAAGAACTTC.

The chain recombines TRBV15 with TRBJ1-1; D is ambiguous. Trimming shortened V by 4 bases and J by 1 base, and 13 bases separated the two germline ends. There are 15 residues in the CDR3. Germline values: CDR1 LNHNV, CDR2 YYDKDF (reference sequence). The CDR3 DNA reads TGTGCCACCAGCACTGGCCTGACACCGAACACTGAAGCTTTCTTT. This translates into CATSTGLTPNTEAFF.

J is TRBJ2-1 and V is TRBV20-1; tentative D call: TRBD2 (6 bases). The germline V gene encodes CDR1 DFQATT and CDR2 SNEGSKA (reference sequence). The length of the CDR3 is 14 residues. The V end was cut by 3 bases, the J end by 2 bases, with 11 bases between. CDR3 region: CSASYGGAYNEQFF. For the CDR3, the DNA is TGCAGTGCTAGTTACGGGGGTGCCTACAATGAGCAGTTCTTC.

The J gene is TRBJ1-4, the V gene TRBV2; 9 positions agree with TRBD1. This CDR3 is 17 amino acids long. Germline values: CDR1 SNHLY, CDR2 FYNNEI. J gave up 0 bases and V 5 bases, and 7 bases lay outside the gene matches. The chain's CDR3 is CASSTGTGLTTNEKLFF. CDR3 nucleotide sequence: TGTGCCAGCAGTACCGGGACAGGGTTAACAACTAATGAAAAACTGTTTTTT.

This clone is a singleton in its sample. V and J are TRBV3-1 (or the pseudogene TRBV3-2) and TRBJ2-7; TRBD2 matches 10 bases. CDR1 LGHDT and CDR2 YNNKEL come from the germline V gene (reference sequence). J gave up 5 bases and V 5 bases, and 3 bases lay outside the gene matches. The CDR3 covers 13 residues. The CDR3: CASSVAGGDEQYF. DNA of the CDR3: TGTGCCAGCAGCGTAGCGGGGGGCGACGAGCAGTACTTC.

The gene calls are TRBV15 and TRBJ1-5; no clear D gene. The V end lost 2 bases, the J end lost 4 bases, and 21 bases lay between the germline ends. Germline V lookup: CDR1 LNHNV, CDR2 YYDKDF (reference sequence). CDR3 length: 18 residues. The CDR3 here is CATSRSSPGLSDNQPQHF. The CDR3 DNA reads TGTGCCACCAGCAGATCCAGCCCCGGGTTGTCAGATAATCAGCCCCAGCATTTT.

The J gene is TRBJ2-3, the V gene TRBV6-1, with a tentative D call TRBD2 (5 bases). V lost 0 bases to trimming and J lost 5 bases, with 9 bases between them. This CDR3 is 14 amino acids long. Germline V gene data show CDR1 as MNHNS and CDR2 as SASEGT. The CDR3 region has the DNA TGTGCCAGCAGTGAAGCGATCGGGATAGATACGCAGTATTTT. Encoded protein: CASSEAIGIDTQYF.

This clone was recorded at least ten times. V and J are TRBV7-9 and TRBJ2-1, with 15 bases fitting TRBD2. Germline trimming cut 0 bases from V and 15 bases from J; bases unmatched to any gene: 6. Germline V gene lookup returns CDR1 SEHNR and CDR2 FQNEAQ (reference sequence). The CDR3 contains 15 residues. The CDR3, as DNA: TGTGCCAGCAGCTTAGCCGGGACTAGCGGGGGGCAAACGTTCTTC. Protein product: CASSLAGTSGGQTFF. Using reference TRBV7-9 and TRBJ2-1 for the parts outside the CDR3, the full variable domain is DTGVSQNPRHKITKRGQNVTFRCDPISEHNRLYWYRQTLGQGPEFLTYFQNEAQLEKSRLLSDRFSAERPKGSFSTLEIQRTEQGDSAMYLCASSLAGTSGGQTFFGPGTRLTVL.

This clone occurred a few times. V gene TRBV6-4 combines with J gene TRBJ1-6; D is perhaps TRBD1 (5 bases). V was shortened by 3 bases and J by 3 bases, with 9 bases between the two germline ends. This CDR3 comprises 15 residues. From germline, CDR1 is MRHNA and CDR2 SNTAGT. Here the CDR3 reads CASSEQAFYNSPLHF. CDR3 DNA sequence: TGTGCCAGCAGTGAACAGGCCTTCTATAATTCACCCCTCCACTTT.

V and J are TRBV3-1 (or the pseudogene TRBV3-2) and TRBJ1-1; D uncertain. V lost 4 bases and J lost 7, with 13 bases in between. Germline V lookup: CDR1 LGHDT, CDR2 YNNKEL (reference sequence). This CDR3 contains 13 residues. The CDR3 DNA reads TGTGCCAGCAGCCCCCCCTGGTCGGTTGAAGCTTTCTTT. Its protein product is CASSPPWSVEAFF.

This clone was counted once. The chain links TRBV11-2 to TRBJ1-1; 9 bases fit TRBD1. V was clipped by 1 base and J by 4 bases; unmatched bases: 7. CDR3 size: 16 residues. Germline lookup yields CDR1 SGHAT and CDR2 FQNNGV. CDR3 protein: CASSLAPTGGFTEAFF. In nucleotides, the CDR3 is TGTGCCAGCAGCTTAGCTCCGACAGGGGGTTTCACTGAAGCTTTCTTT.

This chain uses TRBV9 with TRBJ1-3; 7 nucleotides agree with TRBD1. Germline assignment: CDR1 SGDLS and CDR2 YYNGEE. The CDR3 length is 17 residues. Trimming at V came to 4 bases and at J to 1 base, leaving 11 bases not matched to a gene. CDR3 in amino acids: CASSHLDRVTSGNTIYF. DNA for the CDR3: TGTGCCAGCAGCCATCTTGACAGGGTGACATCTGGAAACACCATATATTTT.